This T cell receptor (beta chain) was identified in a study of blood T cells in healthy people across ages. Then a second PCR, running about 7 to 11 cycles, was carried out with a sample-barcoded 5' primer and a J-beta primer mix. All cDNA molecules were each tagged by a template-switch adaptor with 12 random nucleotides. Each CDR3 protein gets one entry after TCRdb re-called the 5' RACE reads with MiXCR. The sample has 900,000 to 950,000 distinct CDR3 sequences, about 28% seen once; the top ten hold more than 8.5%. Researchers report isolating at least 6.5 million PBMCs per sample. V lost 6 bases to trimming and J lost 1 base; unmatched junction nucleotides: 6. Germline V gene lookup returns CDR1 LGHDT and CDR2 YNNKEL (reference sequence). The CDR3 spans 15 residues. These same records also appear under a second study, on T cells of mothers and their children. That publication notes: A few healthy Caucasian mothers, along with their six children, served as the donors. RNA that had been extracted went wholly into cDNA synthesis, at 1.5 ug per 15 ul.

Sequences were obtained from blood. The genes are TRBV3-1 and TRBJ2-7, with 10 bases matching TRBD1. This receptor was obtained from a woman aged 40 to 55 in good health. The CDR3 protein is CASSRGTGESYEQYF. The CDR3 region has the DNA TGTGCCAGCAGTCGTGGGACAGGGGAATCCTACGAGCAGTACTTC.